Below, one T cell receptor beta chain is given with its context. What it recognizes is unknown. This CDR3 spans 16 amino acids. V lost 3 bases to trimming and J lost 2 bases; unmatched junction nucleotides: 7. The germline V gene encodes CDR1 LNHNV and CDR2 YYDKDF (reference sequence). The data were taken from a study of cytomegalovirus exposure and HLA in healthy donors. In the PCR, 60 Vbeta and 13 Jbeta primers were used. In the authors' methods: The count from a later analysis was 70 million to 85 million unique TCR beta chains, approximately 9.9 million of them shared. The assay was immunoSEQ multiplex PCR, and TCRdb's table has in-frame clones only and misses some. V and J calls and clone size are as listed in that table; D and trimming were resolved from the DNA. Its table records around 200,000 clones. Notes on the study in general: It was approximately 150 TCR beta chains that were listed as cytomegalovirus-associated. Both high specificity and high sensitivity reportedly marked the classifier's diagnosis of cytomegalovirus status. In a later analysis, productive TCRs from donors in an Asian-associated ancestry cluster reportedly carried fewer N-insertions than the cohort mean.

This chain connects TRBV15 to TRBJ2-1; 7 bases map to TRBD2. Material: PBMCs. This clonotype originated in a girl aged 2 to 9 in good health and CMV-seropositive. The CDR3 sequence: CATSRELARTYNEQFF. The DNA of the CDR3 is TGTGCCACCAGCAGGGAACTAGCGAGGACCTACAATGAGCAGTTCTTC.